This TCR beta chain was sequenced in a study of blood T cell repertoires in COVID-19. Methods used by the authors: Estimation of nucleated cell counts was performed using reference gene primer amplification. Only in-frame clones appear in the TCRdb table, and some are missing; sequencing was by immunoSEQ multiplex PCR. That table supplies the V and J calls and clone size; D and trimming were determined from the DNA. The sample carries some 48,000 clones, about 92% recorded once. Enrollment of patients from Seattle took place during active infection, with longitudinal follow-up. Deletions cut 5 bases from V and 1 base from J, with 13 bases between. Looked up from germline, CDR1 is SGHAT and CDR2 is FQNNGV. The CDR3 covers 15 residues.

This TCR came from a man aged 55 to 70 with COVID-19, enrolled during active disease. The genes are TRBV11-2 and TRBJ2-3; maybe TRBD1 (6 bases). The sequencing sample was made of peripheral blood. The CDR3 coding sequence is TGTGCCAGCAGCGCCCGGACAGCCGGCACAGATACGCAGTATTTT. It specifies CASSARTAGTDTQYF.